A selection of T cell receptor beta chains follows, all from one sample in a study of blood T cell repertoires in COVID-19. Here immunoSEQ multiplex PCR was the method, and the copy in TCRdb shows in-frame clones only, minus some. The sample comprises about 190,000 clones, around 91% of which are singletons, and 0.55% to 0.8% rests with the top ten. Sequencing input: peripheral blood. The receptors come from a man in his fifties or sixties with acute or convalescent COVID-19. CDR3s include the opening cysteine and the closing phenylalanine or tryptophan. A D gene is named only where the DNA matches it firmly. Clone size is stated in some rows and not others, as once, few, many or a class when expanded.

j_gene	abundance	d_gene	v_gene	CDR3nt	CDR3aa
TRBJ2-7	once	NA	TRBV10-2	TGCGCCAGCAGTGCGAGGGATTACGAGCAGTACTTC	CASSARDYEQYF
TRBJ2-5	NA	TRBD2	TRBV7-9	TGTGCCAGCAGCACCCGCCGGGAGGGAGAGACCCAGTACTTC	CASSTRREGETQYF
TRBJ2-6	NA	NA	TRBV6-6	TGTGCCAGCAGTTACGCTACCGGGGCCAACGTCCTGACTTTC	CASSYATGANVLTF
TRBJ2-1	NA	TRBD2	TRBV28	TGTGCCAGCAACGAGGGACTAGCGGAAAACAATGAGCAGTTCTTC	CASNEGLAENNEQFF
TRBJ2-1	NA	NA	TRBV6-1	TGTGCCAGCAGTGAACCTAGCGTCAGCTCCTACAATGAGCAGTTCTTC	CASSEPSVSSYNEQFF
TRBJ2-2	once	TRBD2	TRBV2	TGTGCCAGCAGCGCCCGACTAGCGGGGGGGCTCCGACCCGGGGAGCTGTTTTTT	CASSARLAGGLRPGELFF
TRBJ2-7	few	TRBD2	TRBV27	TGTGCCAGCAGCCCTCTAGCGGGAGGCCGCTACGAGCAGTACTTC	CASSPLAGGRYEQYF
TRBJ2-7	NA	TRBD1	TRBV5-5	TGTGCCAGCAGCTTGGTACAGGGGGTTTCCTACGAGCAGTACTTC	CASSLVQGVSYEQYF
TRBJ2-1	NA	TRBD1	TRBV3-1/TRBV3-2	TGTGCCACCTGCAGGGACAGGGGGCCCGGGGATGAGCAGTTCTTC	CATCRDRGPGDEQFF
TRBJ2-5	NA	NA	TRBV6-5	TGTGCCAGCAGTTTACGACAGCCACCCCAAGAGACCCAGTACTTC	CASSLRQPPQETQYF
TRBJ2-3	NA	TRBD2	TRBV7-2	TGTGCCAGCAGCTCGTTTTTTAGCGGGAGATTAGCAGATACGCAGTATTTT	CASSSFFSGRLADTQYF
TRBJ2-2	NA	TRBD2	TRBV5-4	TGTGCCAGCAGCTTGGGGACTAGCAGCAGACCCGGGGAGCTGTTTTTT	CASSLGTSSRPGELFF
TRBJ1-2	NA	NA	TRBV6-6	TGTGCCAGCAGTTACCCGAACTATGGCTACACCTTC	CASSYPNYGYTF
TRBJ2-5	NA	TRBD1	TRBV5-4	TGTGCCAGCAGCTTGGGGGGGACAGGGGGCGGAGAGACCCAGTACTTC	CASSLGGTGGGETQYF
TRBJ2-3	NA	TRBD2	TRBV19	TGTGCCAGTAGCCCTTTAGCGGGGGGGAGCACAGATACGCAGTATTTT	CASSPLAGGSTDTQYF
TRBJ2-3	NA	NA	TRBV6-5	TGTGCCAGTCATAGCACAGATACGCAGTATTTT	CASHSTDTQYF
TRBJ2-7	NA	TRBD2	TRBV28	TGTGCCAGCAGTTCTGGGACTAGCGGGAGCTACGAGCAGTACTTC	CASSSGTSGSYEQYF
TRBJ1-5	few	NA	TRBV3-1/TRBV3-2	TGTGCCAGCAGCCGGGGGGGAGGGGTTCAGCCCCAGCATTTT	CASSRGGGVQPQHF
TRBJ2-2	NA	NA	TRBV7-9	TGTGCCAGCAGCTTTGTCCAGGGGGAGGTCGGGGAGCTGTTTTTT	CASSFVQGEVGELFF
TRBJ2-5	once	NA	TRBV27	TGTGCCAGCAGTAGACTAGGCAGGGAGACCCAGTACTTC	CASSRLGRETQYF
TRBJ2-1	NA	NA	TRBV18	TGTGCCAGCTCACCACTGATATCTCAGACCTACAATGAGCAGTTCTTC	CASSPLISQTYNEQFF
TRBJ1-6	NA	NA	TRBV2	TGTGCCAGCACCAAGGGGCAGGGTGGGAATTCACCCCTCCACTTT	CASTKGQGGNSPLHF
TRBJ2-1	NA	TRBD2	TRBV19	TGTGCCAGTAGCCCTGGACTAGGAAGCTATAATGAGCAGTTCTTC	CASSPGLGSYNEQFF
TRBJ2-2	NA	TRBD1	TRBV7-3	TGTGCCAGCAGATCTGGACAGGGGAACACCGGGGAGCTGTTTTTT	CASRSGQGNTGELFF
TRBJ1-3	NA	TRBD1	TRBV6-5	TGTGCCAGCAGTTACGGACAGGGGGCTTATGGAAACACCATATATTTT	CASSYGQGAYGNTIYF
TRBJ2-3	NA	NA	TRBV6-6	TGTGCCAGCAGTTACACGGGGGATGATACGCAGTATTTT	CASSYTGDDTQYF